This T cell receptor (beta chain) came from a study of OX40 agonist ivuxolimab in advanced cancers. No patient had autoimmune disease or received systemic immunosuppression. Germline CDR1 and CDR2: SGHTA and FQGTGA. The CDR3 consists of 14 residues. The V end lost 5 bases, the J end lost 9 bases, and 17 bases lay between the germline ends. Produced via immunoSEQ multiplex PCR; TCRdb's table is partial and in-frame only. The repertoire holds some 57,000 clones, with approximately 85% as singletons. The rearrangement uses TRBV7-3 and TRBJ2-1; D is perhaps TRBD1 or TRBD2 (6 bases each). This TCR was sampled from an adult with an advanced solid tumor such as melanoma, head and neck, liver or kidney cancer. The material sequenced was CD4+ or CD8+ T cells sorted from blood, taken in a trial of the OX40 agonist ivuxolimab. The CDR3 sequence is CASSTWVQGGEQFF. The CDR3 nucleotides are TGTGCCAGCAGCACGTGGGTACAGGGAGGTGAGCAGTTCTTC.